These 16 T cell receptor beta chains originate from one sample sequenced in a study of cytomegalovirus exposure and HLA in healthy donors. 13 Jbeta primers and 60 Vbeta primers were used for the PCR. Sequenced by immunoSEQ multiplex PCR; TCRdb stores in-frame clones only, minus some. The data show under 200,000 clones, around 80% seen once. The sequenced sample was PBMCs. The origin of the receptors is a woman aged 40 to 50 in good health and CMV-seronegative.

The chain recombines TRBV29-1 with TRBJ1-1; 8 nucleotides align to TRBD1. The CDR3 has 12 amino acids. Germline-derived CDR1 and CDR2 are SQVTM and ANQGSEA. The junction had 7 bases not matched to a gene; V was cut back by 7 bases and J by 6 bases. The chain's CDR3 is CSGFGQGSEAFF. CDR3 in DNA: TGCAGCGGATTCGGACAGGGTTCTGAAGCTTTCTTT.

This clone was seen a single time. The sample has other DNA sequences that encode this CDR3 too. V usage is TRBV19 and J usage is TRBJ1-5, with D maybe TRBD1 (6 bases). The CDR3 loop spans 13 amino acids. V lost 8 bases and J 3 bases, leaving 11 bases between the germline ends. Germline loops: CDR1 LNHDA, CDR2 SQIVND (reference sequence). CDR3 sequence reads: CASSDSLNQPQHF. As DNA, the CDR3 is TGTGCCAGTTCGGACAGCCTCAATCAGCCCCAGCATTTT.

V and J are TRBV7-9 and TRBJ1-2; D is uncertain. Germline CDR1 reads SEHNR; CDR2 reads FQNEAQ (reference sequence). Trimming pared 3 bases from V and 1 base from J, leaving 6 bases between. The CDR3 has 13 residues. The DNA of the CDR3 is TGTGCCAGCAGCTTTCGGGGTAACTATGGCTACACCTTC. Protein: CASSFRGNYGYTF.

CDR3 nucleotides: TGTGCCAGTCAAGACCGGGACAGGGGCTATGGCTACACCTTC. Its protein product is CASQDRDRGYGYTF. This rearrangement joins TRBV18 to TRBJ1-2; TRBD1 matches 10 bases. V dropped 9 bases and J dropped 4; count of bases not matched to a gene: 8. There are 14 residues in the CDR3. Germline CDR1 reads KGHSH; CDR2 reads LQKENI.

The chain is built from TRBV29-1 and TRBJ1-3; TRBD1 might be the D (5 bases). Germline V gene sequence: CDR1 SQVTM, CDR2 ANQGSEA. Trimming removed 7 bases at V and 0 bases at J, with 13 bases between. The CDR3 consists of 14 residues. The CDR3 loop is CSATPGGSGNTIYF. The CDR3 DNA sequence: TGCAGCGCGACTCCCGGGGGCTCTGGAAACACCATATATTTT.

The rearrangement links TRBV4-3 to TRBJ2-7, with a weak D call TRBD2 (6 bases). CDR1 is LGHNA and CDR2 is YSLEER in the germline V gene. Trimming took off 1 base at V and 1 base at J, with 8 bases between the two ends. The CDR3 sequence is 14 residues long. DNA for the CDR3: TGCGCCAGCAGCCAAGGACGGGAGTCCTACGAGCAGTACTTC. Amino acids: CASSQGRESYEQYF.

This clone was detected only a few times. The chain joins TRBV5-4 to TRBJ2-7; weak D call: TRBD2 (6 bases). The V and J ends lost 0 bases and 1 base respectively, with 14 bases between them. CDR3 length: 16 amino acids. Germline V gene lookup returns CDR1 SGHNT and CDR2 YYREEE (reference sequence). The CDR3 nucleotides read TGTGCCAGCAGCTTGGAGTCGTGGGGGGTTTCCTACGAGCAGTACTTC. Protein product: CASSLESWGVSYEQYF. The whole variable domain, filled in from reference TRBV5-4 and TRBJ2-7, reads ETGVTQSPTHLIKTRGQQVTLRCSSQSGHNTVSWYQQALGQGPQFIFQYYREEENGRGNFPPRFSGLQFPNYSSELNVNALELDDSALYLCASSLESWGVSYEQYFGPGTRLTVT.

The sample holds one count of this clone. The genes are TRBV13 and TRBJ2-3, with TRBD2 matching over 7 bases. The CDR3 runs to 16 residues. Germline V gene sequence: CDR1 PRHDT, CDR2 FYEKMQ (reference sequence). Losses at the gene ends were 3 bases for V and 4 bases for J; bases not matched to a gene: 10. The DNA of the CDR3 is TGTGCCAGCAGCTTGGGGCGGGAGTGGGGGGCAGATACGCAGTATTTT. It translates to CASSLGREWGADTQYF.

This chain joins TRBV5-4 and TRBJ1-2, with D perhaps TRBD1 (6 bases). The CDR3 totals 14 residues. V lost 2 bases, J lost 6 bases, and 14 bases lay in between. Germline V gene sequence: CDR1 SGHNT, CDR2 YYREEE (reference sequence). The CDR3 sequence is CASSLRTGIDGYTF. The DNA of the CDR3 is TGTGCCAGCAGCTTACGAACAGGGATCGATGGCTACACCTTC.

V usage is TRBV5-6 and J usage is TRBJ2-2; 7 nucleotides align to TRBD1. This CDR3 has 17 residues. Germline V gene data show CDR1 as SGHDT and CDR2 as YYEEEE. J was trimmed by 7 bases and V by 0 bases; bases with no gene match: 12. The CDR3 here is CASSLGVGGHSVGELFF. In DNA, the CDR3 is TGTGCCAGCAGCTTGGGGGTAGGGGGCCATTCGGTCGGGGAGCTGTTTTTT. The variable domain in full, completed from reference TRBV5-6 and TRBJ2-2, reads DAGVTQSPTHLIKTRGQQVTLRCSPKSGHDTVSWYQQALGQGPQFIFQYYEEEERQRGNFPDRFSGHQFPNYSSELNVNALLLGDSALYLCASSLGVGGHSVGELFFGEGSRLTVL.

The chain couples TRBV11-3 to TRBJ2-3; a possible D gene is TRBD2 (5 bases). V lost 0 bases, J lost 2 bases, and 12 bases lay in between. Germline V gives CDR1 SGHNT, CDR2 YENEEA. This CDR3 region has 16 residues. CDR3 region: CASSLDLGDTTDTQYF. CDR3 DNA: TGTGCCAGCAGCTTAGATCTCGGGGATACCACAGATACGCAGTATTTT.

A few counts support this clone. The chain combines TRBV30 with TRBJ2-7, with 7 nucleotides matching TRBD2. J lost 2 bases, V lost 5 bases, and 3 bases had no gene match. CDR3 length: 12 residues. Germline V gene data show CDR1 as GTSNPN and CDR2 as SVGIG (reference sequence). The CDR3 protein is CAWGLETYEQYF. In DNA, the CDR3 is TGTGCCTGGGGACTAGAAACCTACGAGCAGTACTTC. Full variable domain (missing parts from reference TRBV30 and TRBJ2-7): SQTIHQWPATLVQPVGSPLSLECTVEGTSNPNLYWYRQAAGRGLQLLFYSVGIGQISSEVPQNLSASRPQDRQFILSSKKLLLSDSGFYLCAWGLETYEQYFGPGTRLTVT.

The rearrangement joins TRBV5-4 to TRBJ1-3, with 7 bases fitting TRBD1. CDR1 and CDR2 (germline): SGHNT, YYREEE (reference sequence). The junction had 14 bases not matched to a gene; V was cut back by 5 bases and J by 0 bases. This CDR3 is 18 amino acids long. The chain's CDR3 is CASRHYLTGRSSGNTIYF. CDR3 in DNA: TGTGCCAGCAGACACTATCTGACAGGGCGAAGCTCTGGAAACACCATATATTTT. Full variable domain (rest looked up from reference TRBV5-4 and TRBJ1-3): ETGVTQSPTHLIKTRGQQVTLRCSSQSGHNTVSWYQQALGQGPQFIFQYYREEENGRGNFPPRFSGLQFPNYSSELNVNALELDDSALYLCASRHYLTGRSSGNTIYFGEGSWLTVV.

The chain uses TRBV19 and TRBJ1-2; possibly TRBD1 for D (6 bases). From germline, CDR1 is LNHDA and CDR2 SQIVND (reference sequence). CDR3 length equals 16 residues. Trimming took off 7 bases at V and 4 bases at J, with 22 bases between the two ends. CDR3 sequence reads: CASNVGATGTTYGYTF. The CDR3 DNA follows: TGTGCCAGTAATGTGGGGGCAACAGGGACGACCTATGGCTACACCTTC.

The V and J genes are TRBV5-1 and TRBJ1-1, with D perhaps TRBD1 (5 bases). Between the trimmed V and J ends, which lost 3 bases and 0 bases, there was a span of 9 bases. This CDR3 is 14 amino acids long. The germline V gene encodes CDR1 SGHRS and CDR2 YFSETQ. In nucleotides, the CDR3 is TGCGCCAGCAGCTCGGGACTGTTGAACACTGAAGCTTTCTTT. It is translated as CASSSGLLNTEAFF.

This chain connects TRBV28 to TRBJ2-6; tentative D call: TRBD2 (5 bases). Deletions cut 6 bases from V and 4 bases from J, with 13 bases between. The germline CDR1 and CDR2 sequences are MDHEN and SYDVKM. CDR3 size: 15 residues. CDR3 protein: CASSLTRSGANVLTF. The CDR3 DNA sequence: TGTGCCAGCAGCCTCACTAGGTCAGGGGCCAACGTCCTGACTTTC.